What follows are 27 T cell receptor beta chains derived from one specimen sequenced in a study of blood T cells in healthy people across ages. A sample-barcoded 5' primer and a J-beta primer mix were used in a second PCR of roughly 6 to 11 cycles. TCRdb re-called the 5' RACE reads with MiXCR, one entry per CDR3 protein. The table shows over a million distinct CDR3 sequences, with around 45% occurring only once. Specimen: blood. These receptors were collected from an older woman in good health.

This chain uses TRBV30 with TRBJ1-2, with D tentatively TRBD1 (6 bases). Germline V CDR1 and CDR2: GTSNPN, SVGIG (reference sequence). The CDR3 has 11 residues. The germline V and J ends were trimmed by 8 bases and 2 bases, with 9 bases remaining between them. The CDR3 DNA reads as TGTGCCGGGGACACCAACTATGGCTACACCTTC. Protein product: CAGDTNYGYTF.

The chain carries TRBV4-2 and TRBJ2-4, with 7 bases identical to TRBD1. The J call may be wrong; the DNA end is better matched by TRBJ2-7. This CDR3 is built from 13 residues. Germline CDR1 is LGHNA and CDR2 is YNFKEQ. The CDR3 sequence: CASSGRGPNEQYF. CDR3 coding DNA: TGTGCCAGCAGCGGTAGGGGGCCAAACGAGCAGTACTTC.

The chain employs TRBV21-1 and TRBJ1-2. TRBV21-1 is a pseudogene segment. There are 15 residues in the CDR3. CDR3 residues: CASSKRNRAPLGYTF. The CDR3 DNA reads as TGTGCCAGCAGCAAACGAAACAGGGCCCCTCTTGGCTACACCTTC.

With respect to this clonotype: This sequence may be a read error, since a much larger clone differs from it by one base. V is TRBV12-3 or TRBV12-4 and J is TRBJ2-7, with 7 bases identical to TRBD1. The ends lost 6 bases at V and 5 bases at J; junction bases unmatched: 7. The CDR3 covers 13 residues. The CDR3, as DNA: TGTGCCAGCAGCACCGGGACAGTCCACGAGCAGTACTTC. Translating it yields CASSTGTVHEQYF.

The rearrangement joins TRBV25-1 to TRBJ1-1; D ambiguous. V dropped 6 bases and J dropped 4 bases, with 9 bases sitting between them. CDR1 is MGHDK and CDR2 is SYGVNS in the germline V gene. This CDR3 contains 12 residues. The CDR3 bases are TGTGCCAGCAGGATGAGGACCACTGAAGCTTTCTTT. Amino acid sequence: CASRMRTTEAFF.

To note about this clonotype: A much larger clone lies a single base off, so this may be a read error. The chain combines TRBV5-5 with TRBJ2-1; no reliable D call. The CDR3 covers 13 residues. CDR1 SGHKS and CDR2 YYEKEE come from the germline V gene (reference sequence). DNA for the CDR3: TGTGCCAGCAGCCCGACAACCTACAATGGGCAGTTCTTC. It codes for CASSPTTYNGQFF.

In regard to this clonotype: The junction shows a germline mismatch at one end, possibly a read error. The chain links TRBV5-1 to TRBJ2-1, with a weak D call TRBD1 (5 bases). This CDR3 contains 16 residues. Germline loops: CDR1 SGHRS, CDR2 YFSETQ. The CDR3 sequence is CTSSRASETVYNEQFF. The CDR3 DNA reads TGCACCAGCAGCCGAGCGTCCGAGACAGTCTACAATGAGCAGTTCTTC.

CDR3 nucleotide sequence: TGTGCCAGCAGCTTCAGCGGGGGCAACAATGAGCAGTACTTC. This encodes CASSFSGGNNEQYF. The V and J genes are TRBV11-1 and TRBJ2-5, with 8 bases that match TRBD2. The germline V gene has CDR1 SGHAT and CDR2 FQDESV (reference sequence). The CDR3 sequence is 14 residues long. Trimming took 3 bases from V and 11 from J; bases not matched to a gene: 11.

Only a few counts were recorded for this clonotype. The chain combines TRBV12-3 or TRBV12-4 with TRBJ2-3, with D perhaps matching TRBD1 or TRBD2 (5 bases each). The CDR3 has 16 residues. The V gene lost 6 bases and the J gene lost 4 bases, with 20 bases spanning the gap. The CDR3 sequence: CASSPQSEGWADTQYF. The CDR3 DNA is TGTGCCAGCAGCCCCCAAAGCGAGGGGTGGGCAGATACGCAGTATTTT.

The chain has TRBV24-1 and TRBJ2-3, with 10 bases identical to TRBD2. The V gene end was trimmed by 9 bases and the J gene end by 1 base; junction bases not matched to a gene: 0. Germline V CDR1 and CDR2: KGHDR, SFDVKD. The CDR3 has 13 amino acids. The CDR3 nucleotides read TGTGCCACCCTAGCGGGAGGCACAGATACGCAGTATTTT. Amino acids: CATLAGGTDTQYF.

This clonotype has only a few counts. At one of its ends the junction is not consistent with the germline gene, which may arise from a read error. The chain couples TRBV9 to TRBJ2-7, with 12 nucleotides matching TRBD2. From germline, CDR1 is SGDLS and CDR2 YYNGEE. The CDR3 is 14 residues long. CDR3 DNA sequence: TGTGCCAGCAGGCCGGGACTAGCGGGCTACGTGCAGTACTTC. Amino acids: CASRPGLAGYVQYF.

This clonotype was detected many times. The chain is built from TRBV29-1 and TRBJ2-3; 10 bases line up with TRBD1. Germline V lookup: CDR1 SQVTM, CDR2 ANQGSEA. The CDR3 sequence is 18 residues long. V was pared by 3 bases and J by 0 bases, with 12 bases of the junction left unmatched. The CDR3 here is CSVEVLSPDRGSTDTQYF. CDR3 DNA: TGCAGCGTTGAGGTTTTGTCCCCGGACAGGGGGAGCACAGATACGCAGTATTTT.

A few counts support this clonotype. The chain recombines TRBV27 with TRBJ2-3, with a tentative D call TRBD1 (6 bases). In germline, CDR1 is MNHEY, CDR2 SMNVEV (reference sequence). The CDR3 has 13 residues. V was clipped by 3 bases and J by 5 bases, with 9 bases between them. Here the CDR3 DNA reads TGTGCCAGCAGTTTGGTCAGGGGAGATACGCAGTATTTT. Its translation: CASSLVRGDTQYF.

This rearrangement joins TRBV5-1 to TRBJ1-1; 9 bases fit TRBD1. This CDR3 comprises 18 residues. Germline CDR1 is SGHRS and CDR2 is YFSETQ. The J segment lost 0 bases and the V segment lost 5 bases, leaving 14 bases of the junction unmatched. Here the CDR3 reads CASRLQPPGQGVNTEAFF. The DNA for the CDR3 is TGCGCCAGCAGACTCCAACCCCCGGGACAGGGCGTGAACACTGAAGCTTTCTTT.

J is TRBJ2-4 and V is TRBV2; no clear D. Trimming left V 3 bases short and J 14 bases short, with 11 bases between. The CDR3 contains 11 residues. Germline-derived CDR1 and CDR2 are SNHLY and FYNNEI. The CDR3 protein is CASSEFADKYF. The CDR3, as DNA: TGTGCCAGCAGTGAGTTCGCAGATAAGTACTTC.

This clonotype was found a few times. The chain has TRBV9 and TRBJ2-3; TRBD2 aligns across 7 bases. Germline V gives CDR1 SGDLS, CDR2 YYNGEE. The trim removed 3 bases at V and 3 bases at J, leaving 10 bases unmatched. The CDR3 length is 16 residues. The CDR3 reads CASSEMGRAGTDTQYF. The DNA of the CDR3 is TGTGCCAGCAGCGAAATGGGACGAGCGGGAACAGATACGCAGTATTTT.

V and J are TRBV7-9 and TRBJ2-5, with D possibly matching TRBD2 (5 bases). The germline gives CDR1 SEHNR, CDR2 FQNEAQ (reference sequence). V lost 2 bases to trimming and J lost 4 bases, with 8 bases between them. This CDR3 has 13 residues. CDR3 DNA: TGTGCCAGCAGCTTATTACGGGGAGAGACCCAGTACTTC. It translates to CASSLLRGETQYF.

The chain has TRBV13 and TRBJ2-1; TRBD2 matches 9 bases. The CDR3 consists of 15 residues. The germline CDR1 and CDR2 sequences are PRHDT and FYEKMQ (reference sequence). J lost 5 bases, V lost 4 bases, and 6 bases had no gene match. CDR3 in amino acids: CASSSWGGRDNEQFF. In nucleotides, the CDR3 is TGTGCCAGCAGCTCGTGGGGCGGGAGGGACAATGAGCAGTTCTTC.

The CDR3 reads CATKGFGLADTDTQYF. The CDR3, as DNA: TGTGCCACCAAAGGCTTTGGACTAGCGGACACAGATACGCAGTATTTT. The genes are TRBV6-5 and TRBJ2-3, with 10 bases identical to TRBD2. Germline loops: CDR1 MNHEY, CDR2 SVGAGI. This CDR3 is 16 amino acids long. After removal of 10 bases from V and 2 bases from J, the junction contained 12 bases not matched to a gene.

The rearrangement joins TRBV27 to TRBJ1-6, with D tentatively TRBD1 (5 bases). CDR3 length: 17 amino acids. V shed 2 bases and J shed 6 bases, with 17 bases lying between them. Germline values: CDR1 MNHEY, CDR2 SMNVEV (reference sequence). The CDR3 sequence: CASSLRPGSLINSPLHF. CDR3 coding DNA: TGTGCCAGCAGTTTACGCCCAGGGTCCCTAATTAATTCACCCCTCCACTTT.

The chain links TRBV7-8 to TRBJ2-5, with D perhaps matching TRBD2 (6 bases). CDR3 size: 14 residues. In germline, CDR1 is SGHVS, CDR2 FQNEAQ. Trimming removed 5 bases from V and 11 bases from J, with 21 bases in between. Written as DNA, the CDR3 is TGTGCCAGCAGCGACCGGGACTTGGCTACGGGGCAGTACTTC. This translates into CASSDRDLATGQYF.

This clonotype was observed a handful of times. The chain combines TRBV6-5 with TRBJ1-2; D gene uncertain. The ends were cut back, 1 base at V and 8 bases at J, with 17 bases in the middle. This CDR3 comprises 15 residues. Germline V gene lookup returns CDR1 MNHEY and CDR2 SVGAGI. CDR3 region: CASSYLATSGSGYTF. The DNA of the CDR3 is TGTGCCAGCAGTTACTTAGCGACCTCAGGATCCGGCTACACCTTC.

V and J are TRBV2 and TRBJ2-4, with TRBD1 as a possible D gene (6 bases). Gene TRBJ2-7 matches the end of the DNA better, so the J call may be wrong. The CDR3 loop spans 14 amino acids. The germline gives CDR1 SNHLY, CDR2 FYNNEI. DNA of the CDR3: TGTGCCAGCACCTTCTCACAGGGATCATACGAGCAGTACTTC. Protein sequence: CASTFSQGSYEQYF.

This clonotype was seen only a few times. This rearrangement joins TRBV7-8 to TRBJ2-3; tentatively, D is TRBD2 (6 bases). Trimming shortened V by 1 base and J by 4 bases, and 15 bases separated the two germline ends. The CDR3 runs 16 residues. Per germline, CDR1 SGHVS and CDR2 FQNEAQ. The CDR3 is CASSLDPGDSADTQYF. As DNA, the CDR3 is TGTGCCAGCAGCTTAGATCCCGGGGACTCGGCAGATACGCAGTATTTT.

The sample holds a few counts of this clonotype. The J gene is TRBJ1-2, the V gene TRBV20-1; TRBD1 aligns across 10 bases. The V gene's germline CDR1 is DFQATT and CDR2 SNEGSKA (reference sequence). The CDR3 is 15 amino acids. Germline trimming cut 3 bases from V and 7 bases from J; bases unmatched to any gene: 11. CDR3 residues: CSASVGQGVRAGYTF. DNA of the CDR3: TGCAGTGCTAGCGTCGGACAGGGGGTTCGGGCTGGCTACACCTTC.

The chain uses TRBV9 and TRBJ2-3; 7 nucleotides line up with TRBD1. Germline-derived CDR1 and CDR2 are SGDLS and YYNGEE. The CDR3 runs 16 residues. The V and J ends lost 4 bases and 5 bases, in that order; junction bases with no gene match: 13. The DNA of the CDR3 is TGTGCCAGCAGCTCACGACAGGGTCCATCGGGAGATACGCAGTATTTT. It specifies CASSSRQGPSGDTQYF.

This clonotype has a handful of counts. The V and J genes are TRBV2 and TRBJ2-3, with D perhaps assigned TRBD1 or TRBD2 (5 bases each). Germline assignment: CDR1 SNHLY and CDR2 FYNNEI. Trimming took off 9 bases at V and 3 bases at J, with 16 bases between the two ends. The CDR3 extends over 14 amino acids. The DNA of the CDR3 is TGTGCCAGAACCCTGTGGGGGACGACAGATACGCAGTATTTT. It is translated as CARTLWGTTDTQYF.